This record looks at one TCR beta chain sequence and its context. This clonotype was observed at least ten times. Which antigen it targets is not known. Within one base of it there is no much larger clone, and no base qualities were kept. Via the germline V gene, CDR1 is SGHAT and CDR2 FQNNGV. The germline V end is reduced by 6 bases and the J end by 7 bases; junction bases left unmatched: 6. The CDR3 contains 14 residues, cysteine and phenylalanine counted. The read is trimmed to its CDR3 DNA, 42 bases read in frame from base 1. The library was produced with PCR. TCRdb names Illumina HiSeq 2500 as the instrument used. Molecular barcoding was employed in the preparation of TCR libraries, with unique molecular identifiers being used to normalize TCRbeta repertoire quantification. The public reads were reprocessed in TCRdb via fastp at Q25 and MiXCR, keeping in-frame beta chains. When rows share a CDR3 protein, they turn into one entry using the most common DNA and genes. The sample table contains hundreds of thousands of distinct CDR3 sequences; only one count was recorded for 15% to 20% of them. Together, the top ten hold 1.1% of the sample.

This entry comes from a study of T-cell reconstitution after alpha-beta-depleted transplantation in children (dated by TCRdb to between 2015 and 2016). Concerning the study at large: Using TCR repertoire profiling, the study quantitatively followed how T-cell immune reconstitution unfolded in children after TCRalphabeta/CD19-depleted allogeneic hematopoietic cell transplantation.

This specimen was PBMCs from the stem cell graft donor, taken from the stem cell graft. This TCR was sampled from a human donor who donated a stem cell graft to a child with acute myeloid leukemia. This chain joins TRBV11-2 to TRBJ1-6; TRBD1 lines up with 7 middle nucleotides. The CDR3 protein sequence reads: CASRHKQGNSPLHF. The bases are TGTGCCAGCAGACACAAACAGGGGAATTCACCCCTCCACTTT.